What follows are 11 T cell receptor beta chains derived from one specimen sequenced in a study of blood T cell repertoires in COVID-19. The repertoire was sequenced with immunoSEQ multiplex PCR; TCRdb's copy has only in-frame clones and lacks some. This sample has nearly 200,000 clones, with around four fifths found just once. Sequencing used peripheral blood. The source is a human donor in a cohort sampled during active COVID-19.

The chain is built from TRBV5-1 and TRBJ1-4; 9 positions match TRBD1. CDR3 length: 14 residues. CDR1 is SGHRS, CDR2 YFSETQ, per germline. Trimming took 3 bases from V and 7 from J; bases not matched to a gene: 4. The CDR3 sequence: CASSSTGGTEKLFF. CDR3 nucleotides: TGCGCCAGCAGCTCGACAGGGGGGACTGAAAAACTGTTTTTT.

The gene calls are TRBV10-2 and TRBJ1-1; 7 bases are a match to TRBD1. The J segment lost 4 bases and the V segment lost 5 bases, leaving 4 bases of the junction unmatched. The CDR3 runs to 13 residues. Looked up from germline, CDR1 is WSHSY and CDR2 is SAAADI. CDR3 in DNA: TGCGCCAGCAGTCAGGGGGTGGTCACTGAAGCTTTCTTT. Amino acids: CASSQGVVTEAFF.

The J gene is TRBJ1-3, the V gene TRBV30; D remains ambiguous. Trimming pared 4 bases from V and 3 bases from J, leaving 10 bases between. The V gene's germline CDR1 is GTSNPN and CDR2 SVGIG (reference sequence). This CDR3 is built from 13 residues. The CDR3 sequence is CAWIPRIGNTIYF. The CDR3 nucleotides are TGTGCCTGGATCCCCAGGATTGGAAACACCATATATTTT.

V and J are TRBV19 and TRBJ2-7; 7 nucleotides match TRBD1. This CDR3 has 14 amino acids. With V trimmed by 7 bases and J by 2 bases, 8 bases remained unmatched. Germline V gene data show CDR1 as LNHDA and CDR2 as SQIVND (reference sequence). The CDR3 DNA follows: TGTGCCAGTACCTCCCACCAGGGGGCCTACGAGCAGTACTTC. Encoded protein: CASTSHQGAYEQYF.

This sequence joins TRBV6-5 and TRBJ1-1; the D is unclear. Looked up from germline, CDR1 is MNHEY and CDR2 is SVGAGI. The length of the CDR3 is 13 residues. Trimming cost V 7 bases and J 4 bases, with 13 bases left between them. The CDR3 loop reads CASNELRSTEAFF. The DNA for the CDR3 is TGTGCCAGCAACGAACTCCGGTCCACTGAAGCTTTCTTT.

The rearrangement joins TRBV29-1 to TRBJ1-2; 7 bases are a match to TRBD1. Germline CDR1 SQVTM, CDR2 ANQGSEA. V lost 4 bases, J lost 5 bases, and 7 bases stayed unmatched. This CDR3 region has 13 residues. The DNA of the CDR3 is TGCAGCGTTGGTGCGGGGACAGATTATGGCTACACCTTC. Amino acid sequence: CSVGAGTDYGYTF.

The genes are TRBV27 and TRBJ1-5, with D tentatively TRBD1 (6 bases). The CDR3 sequence is 14 residues long. V was cut by 3 bases and J by 6 bases, with 12 bases left in between. Germline CDR1 reads MNHEY; CDR2 reads SMNVEV (reference sequence). In nucleotides, the CDR3 is TGTGCCAGCAGTTTCGGGGGGCAGGCTCAGCCCCAGCATTTT. This translates into CASSFGGQAQPQHF.

This rearrangement joins TRBV29-1 to TRBJ2-7, with 8 positions matching TRBD1. This CDR3 has 11 amino acids. Germline CDR1 SQVTM, CDR2 ANQGSEA. V lost 7 bases and J lost 6; bases outside the gene matches: 5. The CDR3 is CSAGQGPEQYF. The CDR3 region has the DNA TGCAGCGCTGGACAGGGCCCCGAGCAGTACTTC.

V usage is TRBV27 and J usage is TRBJ2-2; the match to TRBD2 covers 7 bases. V dropped 6 bases and J dropped 0; count of bases not matched to a gene: 4. Per the germline V gene, CDR1 is MNHEY and CDR2 is SMNVEV (reference sequence). The CDR3 is 15 amino acids. The CDR3 protein is CASSRSGANTGELFF. The CDR3 nucleotides read TGTGCCAGCAGCCGAAGCGGGGCGAACACCGGGGAGCTGTTTTTT.

V gene TRBV5-1 combines with J gene TRBJ1-1; 9 bases fit TRBD1. This CDR3 comprises 14 residues. With 5 bases clipped from V and 2 bases from J, the junction kept 4 bases outside the gene matches. Germline lookup yields CDR1 SGHRS and CDR2 YFSETQ. The DNA for the CDR3 is TGCGCCAGCAGGACAGGGGGAATCAACACTGAAGCTTTCTTT. Its protein product is CASRTGGINTEAFF.

The chain joins TRBV27 to TRBJ1-5; D remains ambiguous. Per the germline V gene, CDR1 is MNHEY and CDR2 is SMNVEV (reference sequence). The germline V and J ends were trimmed by 10 bases and 4 bases, with 5 bases remaining between them. The CDR3 extends over 10 amino acids. The CDR3 DNA sequence: TGTGCCATCCCTAATCAGCCCCAGCATTTT. Translating it yields CAIPNQPQHF.